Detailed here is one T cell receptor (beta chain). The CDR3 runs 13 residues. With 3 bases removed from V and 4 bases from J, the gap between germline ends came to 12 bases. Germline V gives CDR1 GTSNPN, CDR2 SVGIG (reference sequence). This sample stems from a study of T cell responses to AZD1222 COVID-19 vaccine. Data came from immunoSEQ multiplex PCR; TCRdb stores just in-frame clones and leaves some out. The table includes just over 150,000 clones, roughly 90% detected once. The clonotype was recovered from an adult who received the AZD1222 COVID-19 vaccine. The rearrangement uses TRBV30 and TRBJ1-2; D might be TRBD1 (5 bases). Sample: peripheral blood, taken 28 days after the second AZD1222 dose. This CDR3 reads CAWRESGPYGYTF. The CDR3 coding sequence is TGTGCCTGGAGGGAATCGGGACCCTATGGCTACACCTTC.